One sample yielded the 7 T cell receptor beta chains listed below, sequenced in a study of T cells in Graves' hyperthyroidism and ophthalmopathy. Using RNA transcripts as the source, TCR beta CDR3 regions were amplified. An initial round of RT-PCR targeting the TCR CDR3 relied on the HTBI primer set. One entry per CDR3 protein results from TCRdb running MiXCR on the multiplex PCR reads. This table holds hundreds of thousands of distinct CDR3 sequences, roughly 40% found once. The material sequenced was blood. These receptors originate from a man between 18 and 29 years old with Graves' hyperthyroidism.

This clonotype was seen ten or more times. This chain links TRBV15 with TRBJ2-7; 9 bases agree with TRBD2. V lost 1 base to trimming and J lost 5 bases; unmatched junction nucleotides: 6. Per the germline V gene, CDR1 is LNHNV and CDR2 is YYDKDF (reference sequence). The CDR3 contains 15 residues. CDR3 sequence (DNA): TGTGCCACCAGCAGAGCGGCGGGAGGGCCAGACGAGCAGTACTTC. Its protein product is CATSRAAGGPDEQYF.

Regarding this clonotype: This may be a read error: a much more frequent sequence differs by one nucleotide. The V call is TRBV9, the J call TRBJ2-7; tentative D call: TRBD1 (6 bases). The V end was cut by 3 bases, the J end by 2 bases, with 12 bases between. This CDR3 has 14 residues. Germline CDR1 reads SGDLS; CDR2 reads YYNGEE. CDR3 coding DNA: TGTGCCAGCAGCGGAAGGGACATGGCCTACGAGCAGTACTTC. Translated: CASSGRDMAYEQYF.

This clonotype occurred many times. This sequence joins TRBV5-6 and TRBJ1-4; possible D gene TRBD1, 5 bases. Germline CDR1 SGHDT, CDR2 YYEEEE. The CDR3 consists of 13 residues. Trimming shortened V by 1 base and J by 10 bases, and 11 bases separated the two germline ends. CDR3 coding DNA: TGTGCCAGCAGCTTGTCGGGGACGGGAAAACTGTTTTTT. Translated, it gives CASSLSGTGKLFF.

This clonotype was seen a handful of times. The chain uses TRBV25-1 and TRBJ2-2; no clear D. V was shortened by 6 bases and J by 2 bases, with 16 bases between the two germline ends. CDR3 length equals 16 residues. Germline CDR1 MGHDK, CDR2 SYGVNS. As DNA, the CDR3 is TGTGCCAGCAGCCAAGACGGTCTGGTAAACACCGGGGAGCTGTTTTTT. This gives the protein CASSQDGLVNTGELFF.

This clonotype was observed many times. This chain links TRBV5-4 with TRBJ2-2; tentatively, D is TRBD1 (6 bases). Germline V CDR1 and CDR2: SGHNT, YYREEE (reference sequence). This CDR3 spans 13 amino acids. V shed 4 bases and J shed 5 bases, with 9 bases lying between them. The DNA of the CDR3 is TGTGCCAGCAGCGATGGACAGACCGGGGAGCTGTTTTTT. It encodes CASSDGQTGELFF.

The rearrangement joins TRBV5-1 to TRBJ1-5, with D tentatively TRBD1 (5 bases). Germline values: CDR1 SGHRS, CDR2 YFSETQ. The germline V and J ends were trimmed by 4 bases and 14 bases, with 22 bases remaining between them. The CDR3 extends over 14 amino acids. The CDR3 coding sequence is TGCGCCAGCAGCCGGGAGGGGATTAGCTCCTACGAGCATTTT. Amino acid sequence: CASSREGISSYEHF.

The gene calls are TRBV5-4 and TRBJ2-2; a weak D match, TRBD2 (5 bases). V lost 3 bases and J 7 bases, leaving 7 bases between the germline ends. The CDR3 loop spans 12 amino acids. Germline lookup yields CDR1 SGHNT and CDR2 YYREEE (reference sequence). The CDR3: CASSWAGGELFF. The CDR3 coding sequence is TGTGCCAGCAGCTGGGCGGGCGGGGAGCTGTTTTTT.